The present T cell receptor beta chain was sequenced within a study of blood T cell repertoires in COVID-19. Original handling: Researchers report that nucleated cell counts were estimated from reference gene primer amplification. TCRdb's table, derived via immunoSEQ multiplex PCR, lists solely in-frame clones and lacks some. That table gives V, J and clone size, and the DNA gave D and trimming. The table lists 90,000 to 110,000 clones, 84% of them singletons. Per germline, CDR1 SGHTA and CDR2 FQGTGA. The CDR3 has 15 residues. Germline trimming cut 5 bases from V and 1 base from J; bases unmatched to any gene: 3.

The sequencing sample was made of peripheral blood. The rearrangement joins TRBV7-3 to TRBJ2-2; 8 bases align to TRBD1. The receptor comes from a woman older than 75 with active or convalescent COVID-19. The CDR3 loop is CASSPGTGNTGELFF. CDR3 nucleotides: TGTGCCAGCAGCCCCGGGACAGGGAACACCGGGGAGCTGTTTTTT. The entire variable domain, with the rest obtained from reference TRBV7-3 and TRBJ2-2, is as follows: GAGVSQTPSNKVTEKGKYVELRCDPISGHTALYWYRQSLGQGPEFLIYFQGTGAADDSGLPNDRFFAVRPEGSVSTLKIQRTERGDSAVYLCASSPGTGNTGELFFGEGSRLTVL.